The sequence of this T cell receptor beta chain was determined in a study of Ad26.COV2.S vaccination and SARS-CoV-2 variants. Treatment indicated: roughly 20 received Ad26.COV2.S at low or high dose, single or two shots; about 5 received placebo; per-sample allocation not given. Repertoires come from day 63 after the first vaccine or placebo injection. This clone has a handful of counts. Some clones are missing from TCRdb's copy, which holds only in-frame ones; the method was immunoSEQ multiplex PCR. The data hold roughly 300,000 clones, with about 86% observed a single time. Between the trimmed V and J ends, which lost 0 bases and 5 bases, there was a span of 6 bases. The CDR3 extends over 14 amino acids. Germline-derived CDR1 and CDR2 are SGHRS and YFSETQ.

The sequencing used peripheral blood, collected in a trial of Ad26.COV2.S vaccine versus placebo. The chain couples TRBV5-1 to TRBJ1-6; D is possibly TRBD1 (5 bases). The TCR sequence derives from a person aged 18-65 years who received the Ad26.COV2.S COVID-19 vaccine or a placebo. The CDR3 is CASSLGGDNSPLHF. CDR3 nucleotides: TGCGCCAGCAGCTTGGGAGGGGATAATTCACCCCTCCACTTT.